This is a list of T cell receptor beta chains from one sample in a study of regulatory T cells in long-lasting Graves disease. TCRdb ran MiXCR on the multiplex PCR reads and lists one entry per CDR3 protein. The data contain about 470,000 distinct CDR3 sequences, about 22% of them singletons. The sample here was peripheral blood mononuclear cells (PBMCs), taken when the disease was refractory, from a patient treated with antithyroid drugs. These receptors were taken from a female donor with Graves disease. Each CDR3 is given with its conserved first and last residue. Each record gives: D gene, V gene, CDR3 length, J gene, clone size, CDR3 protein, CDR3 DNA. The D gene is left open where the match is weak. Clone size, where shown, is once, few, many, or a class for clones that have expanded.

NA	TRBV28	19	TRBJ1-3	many	CASSPNRDRGYVFWNTIYF	TGTGCCAGCAGTCCGAACCGGGACCGAGGATATGTCTTCTGGAACACCATATATTTT
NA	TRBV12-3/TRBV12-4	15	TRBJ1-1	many	CASSFTGSEGTEAFF	TGTGCCAGCAGTTTTACAGGTTCCGAAGGGACTGAAGCTTTCTTT
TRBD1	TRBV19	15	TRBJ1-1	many	CASSPGQPAYTEAFF	TGTGCCAGTAGTCCGGGACAGCCAGCTTACACTGAAGCTTTCTTT
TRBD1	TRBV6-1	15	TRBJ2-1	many	CASSLPGTGNNEQFF	TGTGCCAGCAGTCTTCCAGGGACAGGGAACAATGAGCAGTTCTTC
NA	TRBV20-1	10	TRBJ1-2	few	CSTRDYGYTF	TGCAGTACCCGTGACTATGGCTACACCTTC
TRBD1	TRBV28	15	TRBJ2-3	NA	CASRYGQELTDTQYF	TGTGCCAGCAGGTACGGACAGGAGCTTACAGATACGCAGTATTTT
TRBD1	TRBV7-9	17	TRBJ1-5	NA	CASSLAPGQGRSQPQHF	TGTGCCAGCAGCTTAGCGCCCGGACAGGGGAGGAGTCAGCCCCAGCATTTT
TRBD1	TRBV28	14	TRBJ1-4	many	CASSFDREYEKLFF	TGTGCCAGCAGTTTCGACAGGGAATATGAAAAACTGTTTTTT
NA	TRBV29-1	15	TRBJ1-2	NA	CSANRFVDLNYGYTF	TGCAGCGCGAACCGATTTGTGGATCTCAACTATGGCTACACCTTC
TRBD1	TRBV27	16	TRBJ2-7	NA	CASSLVRDRNSYEQYF	TGTGCCAGCAGTTTAGTCCGGGACAGGAATTCCTACGAGCAGTACTTC
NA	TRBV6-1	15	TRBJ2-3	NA	CASSLRGLSTDTQYF	TGTGCCAGCAGCCTGAGGGGACTGAGCACAGATACGCAGTATTTT
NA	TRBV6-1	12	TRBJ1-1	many	CASSPGNIEAFF	TGTGCCAGCAGCCCAGGGAACATTGAAGCTTTCTTT
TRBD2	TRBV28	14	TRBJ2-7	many	CASSFPSGSYEQYF	TGTGCCAGCAGTTTCCCTAGCGGGAGCTACGAGCAGTACTTC
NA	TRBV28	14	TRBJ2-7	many	CASSGGRSSYEQYF	TGTGCCAGCAGTGGAGGCAGGAGCTCCTACGAGCAGTACTTC
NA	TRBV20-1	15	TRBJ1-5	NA	CSARGVGTGNQPQHF	TGCAGTGCTAGAGGAGTGGGGACGGGCAATCAGCCCCAGCATTTT
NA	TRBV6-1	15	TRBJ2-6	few	CASSSTFSGANVLTF	TGTGCCAGCAGCTCGACGTTTTCTGGGGCCAACGTCCTGACTTTC